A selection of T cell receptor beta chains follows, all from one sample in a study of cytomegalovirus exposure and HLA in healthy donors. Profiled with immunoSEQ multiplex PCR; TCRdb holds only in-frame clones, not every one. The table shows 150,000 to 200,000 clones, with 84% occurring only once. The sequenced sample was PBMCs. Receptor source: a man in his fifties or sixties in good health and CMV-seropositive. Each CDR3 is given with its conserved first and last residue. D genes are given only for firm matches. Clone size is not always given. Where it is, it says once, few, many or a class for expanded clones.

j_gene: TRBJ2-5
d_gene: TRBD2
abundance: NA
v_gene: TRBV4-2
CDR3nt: TGTGCCAGCAGCCAAGGACTAGCGGGAGAAGAGACCCAGTACTTC
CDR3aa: CASSQGLAGEETQYF

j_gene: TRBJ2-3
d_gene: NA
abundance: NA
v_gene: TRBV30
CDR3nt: TGTGCCTGGACCGAAGGACTGCGGAGCACAGATACGCAGTATTTT
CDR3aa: CAWTEGLRSTDTQYF

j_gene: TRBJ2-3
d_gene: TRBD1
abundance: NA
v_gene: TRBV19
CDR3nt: TGTGCCAGTAGTACTTGGACAGGGAACACAGATACGCAGTATTTT
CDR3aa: CASSTWTGNTDTQYF

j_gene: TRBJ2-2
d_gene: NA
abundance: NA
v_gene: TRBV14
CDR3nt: TGTGCCAGCAGCGGCGTCCTAGTGCACCACCCCGGGGAGCTGTTTTTT
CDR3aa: CASSGVLVHHPGELFF

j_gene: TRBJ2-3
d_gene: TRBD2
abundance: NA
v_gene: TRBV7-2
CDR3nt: TGTGCCAGCAGCTCCGGGGGAGCGGGGAGAGATACGCAGTATTTT
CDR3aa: CASSSGGAGRDTQYF

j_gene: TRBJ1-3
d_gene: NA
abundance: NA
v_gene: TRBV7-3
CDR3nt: TGTGCCAGCAGCCCAGGGCGGGGCTCTGGAAACACCATATATTTT
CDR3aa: CASSPGRGSGNTIYF

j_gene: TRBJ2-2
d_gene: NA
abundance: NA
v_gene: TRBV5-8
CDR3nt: TGTGCCAGCACCATCCGCTCCGTTCGGACCGGGGAGCTGTTTTTT
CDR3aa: CASTIRSVRTGELFF

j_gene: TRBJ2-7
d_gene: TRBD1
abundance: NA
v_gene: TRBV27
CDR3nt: TGTGCCAGCAGTTCCCTCCCGGGACAGGGGTCCGAGTTCGAACTACGGGAGCAGTACTTC
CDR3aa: CASSSLPGQGSEFELREQYF

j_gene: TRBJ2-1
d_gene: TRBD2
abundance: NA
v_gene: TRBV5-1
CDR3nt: TGCGCCAGCAGCTTGGGGGGAGCGGGGGCTTACAATGAGCAGTTCTTC
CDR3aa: CASSLGGAGAYNEQFF

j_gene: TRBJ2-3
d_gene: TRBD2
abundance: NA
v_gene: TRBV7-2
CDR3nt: TGTGCCAGCAGCTCCAGACTAGCACTAAATACGCAGTATTTT
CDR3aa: CASSSRLALNTQYF

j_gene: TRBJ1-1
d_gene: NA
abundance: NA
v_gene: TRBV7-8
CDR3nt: TGTGCCAGCAGCCCTGGACCCGGGGACACTGAAGCTTTCTTT
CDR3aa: CASSPGPGDTEAFF

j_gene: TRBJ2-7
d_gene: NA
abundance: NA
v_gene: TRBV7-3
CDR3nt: TGTGCCAGCAGCTTAACGGGTTCTAGCCCCGACGAGCAGTACTTC
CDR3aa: CASSLTGSSPDEQYF

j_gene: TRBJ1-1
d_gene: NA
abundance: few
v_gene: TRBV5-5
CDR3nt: TGTGCCAGTCAGGCGCTGGACACTGAAGCTTTCTTT
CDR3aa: CASQALDTEAFF

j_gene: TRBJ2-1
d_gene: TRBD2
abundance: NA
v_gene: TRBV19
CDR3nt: TGTGCCAGCACGACTAGCGGGAGGGCCGATGAGCAGTTCTTC
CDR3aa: CASTTSGRADEQFF

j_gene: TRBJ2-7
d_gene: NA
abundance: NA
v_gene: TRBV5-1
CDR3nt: TGCGCCAGCAGCTTGGGGGTGTTCAGGGGTTACGAGCAGTACTTC
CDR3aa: CASSLGVFRGYEQYF

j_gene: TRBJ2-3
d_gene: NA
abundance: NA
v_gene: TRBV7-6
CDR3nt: TGTGCCAGCAGCTGGCGGGGTCGGGGTGTGGATACGCAGTATTTT
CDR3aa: CASSWRGRGVDTQYF

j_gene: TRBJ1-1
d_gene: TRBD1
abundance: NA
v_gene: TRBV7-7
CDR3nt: TGTGCTAGCAGCTTAGCTCCAGGGGGTGAAGCTTTCTTT
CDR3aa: CASSLAPGGEAFF

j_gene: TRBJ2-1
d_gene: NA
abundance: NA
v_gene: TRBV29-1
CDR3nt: TGCAGCGTTGAAGATGGGGGGGGCCTCTACAATGAGCAGTTCTTC
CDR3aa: CSVEDGGGLYNEQFF

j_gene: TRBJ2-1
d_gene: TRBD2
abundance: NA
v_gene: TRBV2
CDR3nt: TGTGCCAGCAGTGAGGGGATAGCGGGAGGGACGAATGAGCAGTTCTTC
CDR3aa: CASSEGIAGGTNEQFF

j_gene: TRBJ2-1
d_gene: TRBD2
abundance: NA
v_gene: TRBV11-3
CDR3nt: TGTGCCAGCAGCTTAGCCGGCGGGAGGATGGATGAGCAGTTCTTC
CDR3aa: CASSLAGGRMDEQFF

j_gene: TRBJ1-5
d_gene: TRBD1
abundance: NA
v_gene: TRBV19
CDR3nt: TGTGCCAGTAGACCGACAGGGGGCGGCAATCAGCCCCAGCATTTT
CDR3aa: CASRPTGGGNQPQHF

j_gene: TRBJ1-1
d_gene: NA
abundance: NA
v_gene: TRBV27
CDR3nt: TGTGCCAGCCTTCGAGGGACTGAAGCTTTCTTT
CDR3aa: CASLRGTEAFF

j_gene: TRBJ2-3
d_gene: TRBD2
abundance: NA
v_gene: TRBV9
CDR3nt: TGTGCCAGTTCCGGACTAGCGGGGGGGCCAGGGTCAGATACGCAGTATTTT
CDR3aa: CASSGLAGGPGSDTQYF

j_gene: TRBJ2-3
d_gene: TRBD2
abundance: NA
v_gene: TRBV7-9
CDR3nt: TGTGCCAGCAGCTTTGGACTAGCGGGAGGTGATACGCAGTATTTT
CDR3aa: CASSFGLAGGDTQYF

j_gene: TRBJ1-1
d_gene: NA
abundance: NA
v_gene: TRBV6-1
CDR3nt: TGTGCCAGCAGTGGCAGATTGAACACTGAAGCTTTCTTT
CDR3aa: CASSGRLNTEAFF

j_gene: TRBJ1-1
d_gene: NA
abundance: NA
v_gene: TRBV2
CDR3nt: TGTGCCAGCCAGGACGGGGAGAACACTGAAGCTTTCTTT
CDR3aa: CASQDGENTEAFF

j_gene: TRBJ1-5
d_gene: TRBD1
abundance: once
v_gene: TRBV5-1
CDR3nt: TGCGCCAGCAGCTCACGACAGGGCGGTCAGCCCCAGCATTTT
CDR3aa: CASSSRQGGQPQHF

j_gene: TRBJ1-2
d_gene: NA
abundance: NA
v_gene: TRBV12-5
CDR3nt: TGTGCTAGTGGTTCTATACTTGGGAGAAGCGTAAACTATGGCTACACCTTC
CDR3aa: CASGSILGRSVNYGYTF

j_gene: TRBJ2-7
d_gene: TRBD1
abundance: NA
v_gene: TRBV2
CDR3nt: TGTGCCAGCAGGCACAGGGGGTCCTCCTACGAGCAGTACTTC
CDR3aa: CASRHRGSSYEQYF

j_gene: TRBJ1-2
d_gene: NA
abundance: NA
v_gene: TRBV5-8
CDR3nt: TGTGCCAGCAGCTTGTATCGAGGTTCTCCCTATGGCTACACCTTC
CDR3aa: CASSLYRGSPYGYTF

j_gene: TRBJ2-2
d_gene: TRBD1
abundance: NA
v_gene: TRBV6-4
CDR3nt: TGTGCCAGCAGTGCGACAGGGGGTAACACCGGGGAGCTGTTTTTT
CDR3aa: CASSATGGNTGELFF

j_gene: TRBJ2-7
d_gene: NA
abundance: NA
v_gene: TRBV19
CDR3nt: TGTGCCAGTAGTATAGATGAGTTCTCCTACGAGCAGTACTTC
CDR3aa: CASSIDEFSYEQYF

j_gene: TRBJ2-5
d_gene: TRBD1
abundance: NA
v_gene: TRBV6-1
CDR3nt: TGTGCCAGCAGTGAAACCAGGGGGCGCAAAGAGACCCAGTACTTC
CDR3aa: CASSETRGRKETQYF

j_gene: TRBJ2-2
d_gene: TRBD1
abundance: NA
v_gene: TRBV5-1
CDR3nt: TGCGCCAGCAGCTCCCGACAGGGCTTAACCGGGGAGCTGTTTTTT
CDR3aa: CASSSRQGLTGELFF

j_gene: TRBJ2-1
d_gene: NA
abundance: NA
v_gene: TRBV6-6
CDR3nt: TGTGCCACCCATACCCTTGAGGGAACCTACAATGAGCAGTTCTTC
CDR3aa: CATHTLEGTYNEQFF

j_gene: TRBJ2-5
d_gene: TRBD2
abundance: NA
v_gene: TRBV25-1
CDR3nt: TGTGCCAGCAGTTCCAGCGGGAGTGGTGAGACCCAGTACTTC
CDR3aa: CASSSSGSGETQYF

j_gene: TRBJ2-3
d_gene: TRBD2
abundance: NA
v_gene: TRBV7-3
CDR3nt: TGTGCCAGCAGCCCAACGAGCGGGAGGGGCACAGATACGCAGTATTTT
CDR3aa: CASSPTSGRGTDTQYF

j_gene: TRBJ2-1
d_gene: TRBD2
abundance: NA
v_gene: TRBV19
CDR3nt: TGTGCCAGTACTCGGAGGGGACTAGCGGACTTTACTGACAATGAGCAGTTCTTC
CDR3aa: CASTRRGLADFTDNEQFF

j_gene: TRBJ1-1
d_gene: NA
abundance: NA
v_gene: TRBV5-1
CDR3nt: TGCGCCAGCAGTCAGAACACTGAAGCTTTCTTT
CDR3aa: CASSQNTEAFF

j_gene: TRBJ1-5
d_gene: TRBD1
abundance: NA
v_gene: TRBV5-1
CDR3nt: TGCGCCAGCAGCTTGACGTTAGAGACAGGGAATCAGCCCCAGCATTTT
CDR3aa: CASSLTLETGNQPQHF

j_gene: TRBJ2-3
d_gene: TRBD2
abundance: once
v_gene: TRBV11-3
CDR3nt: TGTGCCAGCAGCACGACACTAGCGGGACTCACAGATACGCAGTATTTT
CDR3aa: CASSTTLAGLTDTQYF

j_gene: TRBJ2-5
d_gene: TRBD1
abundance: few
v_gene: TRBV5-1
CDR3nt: TGCGCCAGCAGCTTGGACAGGGGAGAGACCCAGTACTTC
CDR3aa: CASSLDRGETQYF

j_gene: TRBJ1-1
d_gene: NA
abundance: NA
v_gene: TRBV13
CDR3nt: TGTGCCAGCAGCTTAGAGGGCGGAGCGGTGAACACTGAAGCTTTCTTT
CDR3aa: CASSLEGGAVNTEAFF

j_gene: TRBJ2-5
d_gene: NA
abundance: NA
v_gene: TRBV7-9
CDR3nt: TGTGCCAGCAGCACGGGATTCGTCGAGGGGACCCAGTACTTC
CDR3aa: CASSTGFVEGTQYF

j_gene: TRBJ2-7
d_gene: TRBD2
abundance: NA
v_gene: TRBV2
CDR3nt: TGTGCCTCTCGGGGGGGGTCCTACGAGCAGTACTTC
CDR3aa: CASRGGSYEQYF

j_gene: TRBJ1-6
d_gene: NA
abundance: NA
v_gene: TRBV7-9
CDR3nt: TGTGCCAGCAGAGCTAGTGGGGGGTCGGAGTGGGATTCACCCCTCCACTTT
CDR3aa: CASRASGGSEWDSPLHF

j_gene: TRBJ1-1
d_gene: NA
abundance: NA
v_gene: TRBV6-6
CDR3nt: TGTGCCAGCAGTTTAGCTATGAACACTGAAGCTTTCTTT
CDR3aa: CASSLAMNTEAFF

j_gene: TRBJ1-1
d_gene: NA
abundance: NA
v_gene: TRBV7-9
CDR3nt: TGTGCCAGCAGCTCGATAGCTGGGGGCGGAAACACTGAAGCTTTCTTT
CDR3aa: CASSSIAGGGNTEAFF